These T cell receptor beta chains were read from a single sample in a study of blood T cell repertoires in COVID-19. The method was immunoSEQ multiplex PCR; TCRdb's version includes in-frame clones alone and lacks a portion of them. The sample holds tens of thousands of clones, around 67% seen once. Material: peripheral blood. These receptors came from a man aged 65 to 79 with COVID-19, enrolled during active disease. Each CDR3 is given with its conserved first and last residue. A D gene is named only where the DNA matches it firmly. Clone size is not always given. Where it is, it says once, few, many or a class for expanded clones.

cdr3_aa	cdr3_nt	d_call	j_call	v_call	clone_size
CASSPSGRNYGYTF	TGTGCCAGCAGCCCGTCCGGCAGGAACTATGGCTACACCTTC	-	TRBJ1-2	TRBV27	-
CASTRQGNSPLHF	TGTGCCAGCACGAGACAGGGGAATTCACCCCTCCACTTT	TRBD1	TRBJ1-6	TRBV2	-
CASTLAGGIGYEQYF	TGTGCCAGCACGTTAGCGGGAGGGATAGGGTACGAGCAGTACTTC	TRBD2	TRBJ2-7	TRBV27	-
CASSIGGTGETQYF	TGTGCCAGCTCTATTGGCGGGACGGGGGAGACCCAGTACTTC	-	TRBJ2-5	TRBV28	-
CASTRGGNGYTF	TGTGCCAGCACAAGAGGGGGAAATGGCTACACCTTC	-	TRBJ1-2	TRBV11-2	-
CASSLKGTGFAEAFF	TGTGCCAGTAGTCTCAAGGGGACAGGATTTGCTGAAGCTTTCTTT	TRBD1	TRBJ1-1	TRBV19	-
CASSSIGDRAFSYEQYF	TGTGCCAGCAGCTCAATCGGGGACAGGGCCTTTTCCTACGAGCAGTACTTC	TRBD1	TRBJ2-7	TRBV7-2	-
CASSLRDSAQYF	TGTGCCAGCAGCCTCCGGGACAGTGCCCAGTACTTC	TRBD1	TRBJ2-5	TRBV11-3	-
CAISNRLNTEAFF	TGTGCCATCAGCAACAGGCTGAACACTGAAGCTTTCTTT	-	TRBJ1-1	TRBV10-3	-
CSVELIRQLDVSIEQFF	TGCAGCGTTGAACTTATTCGACAGCTAGATGTCTCAATTGAGCAGTTCTTC	-	TRBJ2-1	TRBV29-1	-
CASSLGQASGLGYTF	TGTGCCAGCTCCCTAGGACAGGCCTCTGGTCTTGGCTACACCTTC	TRBD1	TRBJ1-2	TRBV18	-
CASRSGAGANVLTF	TGTGCCAGCAGAAGCGGGGCTGGGGCCAACGTCCTGACTTTC	TRBD2	TRBJ2-6	TRBV27	-
CASSSPTGPYGYTF	TGTGCCAGCAGTTCCCCGACAGGCCCCTATGGCTACACCTTC	-	TRBJ1-2	TRBV5-4	-
CASSSTSGVYEQYF	TGTGCCAGCAGCTCGACTAGCGGAGTCTACGAGCAGTACTTC	TRBD2	TRBJ2-7	TRBV7-9	-
CASRGGRGFYGELFF	TGTGCCAGCAGGGGGGGCAGGGGGTTTTACGGGGAGCTGTTTTTT	-	TRBJ2-2	TRBV28	-
CAWSFYRGENIQYF	TGTGCCTGGAGTTTTTACAGGGGTGAAAACATTCAGTACTTC	TRBD1	TRBJ2-4	TRBV30	-
CASSGQGGEKLFF	TGTGCCAGCTCAGGACAGGGCGGCGAAAAACTGTTTTTT	TRBD1	TRBJ1-4	TRBV2	-
CASSHFQETQYF	TGTGCCAGCAGCCACTTCCAAGAGACCCAGTACTTC	-	TRBJ2-5	TRBV14	-
CASSIEEGSYEQYF	TGTGCCAGTAGTATAGAAGAGGGATCCTACGAGCAGTACTTC	-	TRBJ2-7	TRBV19	-
CASSFLQGVHEQYF	TGTGCCAGCAGTTTTCTCCAGGGGGTACACGAGCAGTACTTC	TRBD1	TRBJ2-7	TRBV28	-
CASSLAVRLAGVSGELFF	TGTGCCAGCAGCTTAGCCGTTCGACTAGCGGGAGTTAGCGGGGAGCTGTTTTTT	TRBD2	TRBJ2-2	TRBV7-2	few
CASQGAADTQYF	TGTGCCAGCCAGGGGGCGGCAGATACGCAGTATTTT	TRBD1	TRBJ2-3	TRBV28	-
CASSVSLSGGIVPYNEQFF	TGTGCCAGCAGCGTATCTTTATCGGGGGGGATTGTTCCCTACAATGAGCAGTTCTTC	TRBD2	TRBJ2-1	TRBV9	-
CASSLITGGDTKNIQYF	TGTGCCAGCAGTTTAATAACAGGGGGAGACACCAAAAACATTCAGTACTTC	TRBD1	TRBJ2-4	TRBV28	once
CASSMTQGSYNEQFF	TGTGCCAGCTCCATGACTCAGGGTTCCTACAATGAGCAGTTCTTC	-	TRBJ2-1	TRBV7-2	-
CASGGSGYEQYF	TGTGCCAGCGGCGGGAGCGGTTACGAGCAGTACTTC	TRBD2	TRBJ2-7	TRBV11-2	-
CASNLGGLGTKAFF	TGTGCCAGCAACCTAGGGGGCCTGGGCACTAAAGCTTTCTTT	TRBD1	TRBJ1-1	TRBV5-4	-
CASSYSRTSGSYEQYF	TGTGCCAGCAGTTACTCCAGGACTAGCGGGAGCTACGAGCAGTACTTC	TRBD2	TRBJ2-7	TRBV6-6	-
CASSQQWNTQYF	TGTGCCAGCAGCCAACAGTGGAATACGCAGTATTTT	-	TRBJ2-3	TRBV7-2	-
CASSGTQGANTEAFF	TGCGCCAGCAGCGGAACACAGGGGGCGAACACTGAAGCTTTCTTT	TRBD1	TRBJ1-1	TRBV5-1	-
CASSQDFINTEAFF	TGCGCCAGCAGCCAAGATTTTATTAACACTGAAGCTTTCTTT	-	TRBJ1-1	TRBV4-3	-
CASSLTGRGSEQYF	TGTGCCAGCAGCTTGACCGGGAGAGGCTCCGAGCAGTACTTC	-	TRBJ2-7	TRBV5-6	-
CASSLEISSYEQYF	TGCGCCAGCAGCTTGGAAATCAGCTCCTACGAGCAGTACTTC	-	TRBJ2-7	TRBV5-1	-
CASSPSTGQASEAFF	TGTGCCAGCAGTCCTAGCACAGGACAGGCTAGTGAAGCTTTCTTT	TRBD1	TRBJ1-1	TRBV2	-
CASRAGLAGTGELFF	TGTGCCAGCAGGGCCGGACTAGCGGGAACCGGGGAGCTGTTTTTT	TRBD2	TRBJ2-2	TRBV11-2	few
CASSIGWLNQPQHF	TGTGCCAGTAGTATAGGCTGGCTCAATCAGCCCCAGCATTTT	-	TRBJ1-5	TRBV19	-
CASSLSQGNYGYTF	TGCGCCAGCAGCTTAAGTCAGGGCAACTATGGCTACACCTTC	-	TRBJ1-2	TRBV5-1	-
CSVGRSLNTGELFF	TGCAGCGTTGGGCGGTCTCTGAACACCGGGGAGCTGTTTTTT	-	TRBJ2-2	TRBV29-1	-
CASRLSGANVLTF	TGTGCCAGCAGGCTATCTGGGGCCAACGTCTTGACTTTC	-	TRBJ2-6	TRBV25-1	-
CASSHNPGTLSTDTQYF	TGTGCCAGTAGTCACAATCCCGGGACTCTAAGCACAGATACGCAGTATTTT	-	TRBJ2-3	TRBV19	-
CASSFSPSGYTF	TGTGCCAGCAGTTTTTCCCCCTCGGGCTACACCTTC	-	TRBJ1-2	TRBV28	-
CASSTRTDTQYF	TGTGCCAGCAGTACTCGGACAGATACGCAGTATTTT	-	TRBJ2-3	TRBV14	-
CASSARASGMDEQFF	TGTGCCAGCAGCGCCAGGGCTAGCGGGATGGATGAGCAGTTCTTC	TRBD2	TRBJ2-1	TRBV25-1	-
CAWRDRGAQYF	TGTGCCTGGAGGGACAGGGGTGCGCAGTATTTT	TRBD1	TRBJ2-3	TRBV30	few
CASSPLTSGYNEQFF	TGTGCCAGCTCACCCCTGACTAGCGGATACAATGAGCAGTTCTTC	TRBD2	TRBJ2-1	TRBV18	-
CASSLSGEAHYEQYF	TGTGCCAGCAGCTTAAGCGGCGAGGCGCACTACGAGCAGTACTTC	-	TRBJ2-7	TRBV7-3	-
CASSLAAGTSGTYEQYF	TGTGCCAGCAGCTTAGCGGCCGGGACTAGCGGGACTTACGAGCAGTACTTC	TRBD2	TRBJ2-7	TRBV7-2	once